Described below is a single T cell receptor beta chain sequence and its context. The data belong to a study of blood T cell repertoires in COVID-19. Across the study: The samples span acute and convalescent COVID-19 from the United States, Italy and Spain.

Original data processing: Nucleated cell number was recorded as an estimate derived from reference gene primer amplification. Clones were sequenced by immunoSEQ multiplex PCR, and TCRdb holds only the in-frame ones, with some missing. V and J calls and clone size are as listed in that table; D and trimming were resolved from the DNA. Among approximately 110,000 clones, roughly 87% were seen once, and the ten largest hold about 3.8%. With 11 bases clipped from V and 0 bases from J, the junction kept 6 bases outside the gene matches. Germline-derived CDR1 and CDR2 are SGHAT and FQDESV (reference sequence). This CDR3 is built from 16 residues.

Sequencing input: peripheral blood. The chain recombines TRBV11-1 with TRBJ2-6; 11 nucleotides line up with TRBD1. This receptor was identified in a man aged 45-65 years with acute or convalescent COVID-19. The CDR3 region has the DNA TGTGCCGTTGGTGGGACAGGGGGCTCTGGGGCCAACGTCCTGACTTTC. This sequence encodes CAVGGTGGSGANVLTF.